This T cell receptor (beta chain) was sequenced for a study of sequential checkpoint blockade in melanoma. Here immunoSEQ multiplex PCR was the method, and the copy in TCRdb shows in-frame clones only, minus some. Of over 20,000 clones in the sample, about two thirds were seen once. As for treatment: randomized to nivolumab then ipilimumab (arm A) or the reverse (arm B). This receptor was identified in a human donor with melanoma. This specimen was CD8+ T cells sorted from blood (inferred from file names), taken from a patient given nivolumab and ipilimumab in sequence.

The CDR3 loop is CASSEFAGGTTEAFF. The CDR3 DNA is TGTGCCAGCAGTGAATTCGCAGGGGGAACCACTGAAGCTTTCTTT. V gene TRBV6-1 combines with J gene TRBJ1-1; 7 nucleotides align to TRBD1. The CDR3 contains 15 residues. V trimming: 2 bases; J trimming: 4 bases; junction bases outside the gene matches: 7. Germline CDR1 and CDR2: MNHNS and SASEGT.